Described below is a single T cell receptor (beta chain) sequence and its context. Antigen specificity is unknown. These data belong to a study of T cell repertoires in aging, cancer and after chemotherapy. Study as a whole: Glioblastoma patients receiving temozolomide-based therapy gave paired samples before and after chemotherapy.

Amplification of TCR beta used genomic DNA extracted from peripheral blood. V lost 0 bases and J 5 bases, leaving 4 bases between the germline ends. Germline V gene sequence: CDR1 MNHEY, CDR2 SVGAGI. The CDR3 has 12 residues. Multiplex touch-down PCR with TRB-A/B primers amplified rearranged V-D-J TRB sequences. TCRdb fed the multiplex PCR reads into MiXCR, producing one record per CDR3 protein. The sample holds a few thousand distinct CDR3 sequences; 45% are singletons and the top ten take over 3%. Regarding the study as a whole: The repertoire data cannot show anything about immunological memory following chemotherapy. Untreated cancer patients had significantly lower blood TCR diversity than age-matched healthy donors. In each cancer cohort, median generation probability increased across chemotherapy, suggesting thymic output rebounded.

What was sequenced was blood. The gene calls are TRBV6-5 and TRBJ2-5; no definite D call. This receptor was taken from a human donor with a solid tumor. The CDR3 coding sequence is TGTGCCAGCAGTTACTCTGGGGAGACCCAGTACTTC. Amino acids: CASSYSGETQYF.